These T cell receptor beta chains were read from a single sample in a study of regulatory T cells in long-lasting Graves disease. One entry per CDR3 protein, called by TCRdb with MiXCR from the multiplex PCR reads. The sample lists 400,000 to 550,000 distinct CDR3 sequences, under 15% occurring once. The sample was also linked to a second study, of T cells in Graves' hyperthyroidism and ophthalmopathy.

Sequences were derived from peripheral blood mononuclear cells (PBMCs), sampled at new diagnosis, from a patient treated with antithyroid drugs. The receptor source for this set is a woman in her thirties with Graves disease. Both conserved end residues are part of each CDR3. A D gene is named only where the DNA matches it firmly. Clone size is stated in some rows and not others, as once, few, many or a class when expanded.

many	TRBV10-2	TRBD2	TRBJ2-1	TGCGCCAGCAGTGAGACCCAGTTAATAGCGGGAGATGAGCAGTTCTTC	CASSETQLIAGDEQFF
few	TRBV11-2	NA	TRBJ2-7	TGTGCCAGCAGCTTGGTTTCCGTCTTCGAGCAGTACTTC	CASSLVSVFEQYF
many	TRBV5-1	TRBD2	TRBJ2-1	TGCGCCAGCAGCCCTAACCCTAGCGGGAGCTCCTACAATGAGCAGTTCTTC	CASSPNPSGSSYNEQFF
NA	TRBV7-2	TRBD2	TRBJ2-3	TGTGCCAGCAGCTCCCTAGCGGGACCCTCCACAGATACGCAGTATTTT	CASSSLAGPSTDTQYF
NA	TRBV30	NA	TRBJ1-6	TGTGCCTGGAGTCCTCAGGGGACTCCTCTCCACTTT	CAWSPQGTPLHF
many	TRBV5-1	NA	TRBJ1-2	TGCGCCAGCAGCTTGGGCCCAGGATTCTATGGCTACACCTTC	CASSLGPGFYGYTF
many	TRBV30	NA	TRBJ2-7	TGTGCCTGGAGTGTGGGTGACGAGCAGTACTTC	CAWSVGDEQYF
many	TRBV5-1	NA	TRBJ2-3	TGCGCCAGCAGCTTTGCGGTCACAGATACGCAGTATTTT	CASSFAVTDTQYF
few	TRBV4-1	TRBD1	TRBJ2-3	TGCGCCAGCAGCCAACGGACAGGGGGCGCAGCAGATACGCAGTATTTT	CASSQRTGGAADTQYF
many	TRBV20-1	NA	TRBJ1-2	TGCAGTGCTAGGGTACCAGGACCCCGGGAGACCTTC	CSARVPGPRETF
many	TRBV10-3	NA	TRBJ1-1	TGTGCCATCAGCCAAACAAACGAAGCTTTCTTT	CAISQTNEAFF
many	TRBV7-9	TRBD1	TRBJ1-6	TGTGCCAGCAGCGTGACCGGGACAGTGAATTCACCCCTCCACTTT	CASSVTGTVNSPLHF
NA	TRBV19	TRBD2	TRBJ2-5	TGTGCCAGTAGTATCGGCGGACTAGCGGGAGTGGAGACCCAGTACTTC	CASSIGGLAGVETQYF
many	TRBV7-3	NA	TRBJ2-7	TGTGCCAGCAGCTTGGCCGGGCCTCTGTACTTC	CASSLAGPLYF
NA	TRBV11-1	TRBD2	TRBJ2-1	TGTGCCAGCAGCTTAGCGGAGGGACTAGCTGGGTGGAATGAGCAGTTCTTC	CASSLAEGLAGWNEQFF
many	TRBV24-1	TRBD1	TRBJ2-7	TGTGCCACCAGTGAAACAGGACAGGGGAGAGGCGAGCAGTACTTC	CATSETGQGRGEQYF
NA	TRBV19	TRBD2	TRBJ2-1	TGTGCCAGTAGCATCAGCGGGAGCAGGCCAAGCACCTACAATGAGCAGTTCTTC	CASSISGSRPSTYNEQFF
many	TRBV13	NA	TRBJ1-4	TGTGCCAGCAGTCACCGGACAAGGCGCGTGTCTGAAAAACTGTTTTTT	CASSHRTRRVSEKLFF
few	TRBV7-9	NA	TRBJ2-3	TGTGCCAGCAGCTTAGACCGAAGCGGGCTTACAGATACGCAGTATTTT	CASSLDRSGLTDTQYF
NA	TRBV24-1	NA	TRBJ2-5	TGTGCCACCAGTGACCCGGGGCAGGGGGGGACCCAGTACTTC	CATSDPGQGGTQYF
few	TRBV20-1	TRBD1	TRBJ2-2	TGCAGTGTTGCAGGGGGCGGAAACACCGGGGAGCTGTTTTTT	CSVAGGGNTGELFF
many	TRBV11-2	NA	TRBJ2-2	TGTGCCAGCAGCCCCTTATGGGGGGGCGCGAACACCGGGGAGCTGTTTTTT	CASSPLWGGANTGELFF
NA	TRBV9	NA	TRBJ2-7	TGTGCCAGCAGCGTAGGTACGGGGTTTGAGCAGTACTTC	CASSVGTGFEQYF
NA	TRBV6-2/TRBV6-3	TRBD2	TRBJ2-1	TGTGCCAGCAGACAACTCGGGGGGGTCAATGAGCAGTTCTTC	CASRQLGGVNEQFF
NA	TRBV4-2	TRBD2	TRBJ2-1	TGTGCCAGCAGCCAAGAGGGCCTAGCGGGAGTACGAAGGTGGGTCTTCAATGAGCAGTTCTTC	CASSQEGLAGVRRWVFNEQFF
many	TRBV7-9	TRBD2	TRBJ2-3	TGTGCCAGCAGCTTACTGCGGGAGGGCACAGATACGCAGTATTTT	CASSLLREGTDTQYF
many	TRBV12-3/TRBV12-4	NA	TRBJ2-1	TGTGCCAGCAGTTCCGGGGACATCTCGTACAATGAGCAGTTCTTC	CASSSGDISYNEQFF
few	TRBV30	NA	TRBJ1-2	TGTGCCTGGATGGGGGAGCCGAGAAACTATGGCTACACCTTC	CAWMGEPRNYGYTF
few	TRBV4-1	NA	TRBJ1-1	TGCGCCAGCAGCCCCGGTCCGGGGCGGAACACTGAAGCTTTCTTT	CASSPGPGRNTEAFF
few	TRBV29-1	NA	TRBJ2-7	TGCAGCGTTCTCAGGGGATACGAGCAGTACTTC	CSVLRGYEQYF
many	TRBV30	NA	TRBJ2-3	TGTGCCTGGACGGGAACTGTGAGCACAGATACGCAGTATTTT	CAWTGTVSTDTQYF
NA	TRBV3-1	NA	TRBJ2-1	TGTGCCAGCAGCCAGAAGTATGAGCAGTTCTTC	CASSQKYEQFF
NA	TRBV20-1	TRBD1	TRBJ2-3	TGCAGTGCTAGAGGGACAGGGGCCACAGATACGCAGTATTTT	CSARGTGATDTQYF
NA	TRBV13	TRBD2	TRBJ2-5	TGTGCCAGCAGCTTGGGGACTAGCGGTATAGAGACCCAGTACTTC	CASSLGTSGIETQYF
few	TRBV2	NA	TRBJ1-5	TGTGCCAGCAGTGAAACAGGGTCCCCCGATCAGCCCCAGCATTTT	CASSETGSPDQPQHF
many	TRBV20-1	NA	TRBJ1-2	TGCAGTGCTCACGCGGGGCGGAACTATGGCTACACCTTC	CSAHAGRNYGYTF
NA	TRBV19	NA	TRBJ2-1	TGTGCCAGTAGTATTTCAGCAGATGAGCAGTTCTTC	CASSISADEQFF
few	TRBV27	NA	TRBJ1-2	TGTGCCAGCAGTTCACGAGAGGGATATGGCTACACCTTC	CASSSREGYGYTF
few	TRBV5-1	NA	TRBJ2-3	TGCGCCAGCAGCTGGGGGACTTTCACAGATACGCAGTATTTT	CASSWGTFTDTQYF
few	TRBV20-1	NA	TRBJ1-1	TGCAAACTTCTTCGGGTGAACACTGAAGCTTTCTTT	CKLLRVNTEAFF
NA	TRBV20-1	NA	TRBJ1-2	TGCAGTGCCCTAGAGGCATTCGCGGGCTATGCCCACACCTTC	CSALEAFAGYAHTF
many	TRBV5-1	TRBD1	TRBJ1-2	TGCGCCAGCAGCCTAACCCGGACAGGATTGGTAGGTGGCTACACCTTC	CASSLTRTGLVGGYTF
many	TRBV4-1	NA	TRBJ1-5	TGCGCCAGCAGCCAAAAAGCGGAGGGGTTGGGCAATCAGCCCCAGCATTTT	CASSQKAEGLGNQPQHF
many	TRBV4-1	NA	TRBJ1-4	TGCGCCAGCAGCCAAGTCTCGGGGTGGGAAAAACTGTTTTTT	CASSQVSGWEKLFF
many	TRBV29-1	TRBD1	TRBJ1-2	TGCAGCGTTGATGGAGGGGGCGCATACTATGGCTACACCTTC	CSVDGGGAYYGYTF